The TCR beta chain described here comes from a study of T cell repertoires in cytomegalovirus infection (dated by TCRdb to about 2019). For the wider study: Donor HLA type was relevant to the analysis, as public TCR beta signatures indicated carriage of CMV infection together with the matching HLA type.

What the research found in general, with its limitations: In the ex vivo response, HLA-C-restricted CMV-specific TCR beta clonotypes were dominant, and in two of eight donors the single most frequent clonotype came from this HLA-C-restricted group. In both this cohort and an independent roughly 400-donor cohort, the cumulative frequency of public TCR beta family members distinguished carriers of CMV infection plus the relevant HLA type.

The CDR3 measures 13 amino acids from cysteine to phenylalanine. The retained sequence is limited to the CDR3, 39 bases, with the frame set at the first base. V drops 6 bases and J drops 7 bases, leaving 16 bases in between. The germline V gene (reference sequence) supplies CDR1 SEHNR and CDR2 FQNEAQ. In this sample, this clonotype turned up a few times. This receptor's antigen is unknown. Base qualities are not recorded, but no much larger clone differs from it by a single base. Sequencing used an Illumina HiSeq 1500. Through fastp at Q25 and MiXCR, TCRdb rebuilt clones from the public reads, retaining in-frame beta chains. Rows matching on CDR3 protein sequence are summarized as one entry with the most common DNA and genes. This sample lists a few hundred thousand distinct CDR3 sequences; more than 20% were detected once. In total, the top ten clones hold approximately 13% of the sample.

The rearranged chain carries TRBV7-9 and TRBJ2-7; TRBD2 could be the D gene, as 5 bases match. Sequencing was carried out using PBMCs. The sequence was obtained from a human donor in good health (CMV status not recorded). Some clones in this sample may be carry-over from other donors' samples. Here is the DNA: TGTGCCAGCAGACCCGGGCCTAGGAGGGAGCAGTACTTC. This gives the protein CASRPGPRREQYF.